A selection of T cell receptor beta chains follows, all from one sample in a study of cytomegalovirus exposure and HLA in healthy donors. Sequenced by immunoSEQ multiplex PCR; TCRdb stores in-frame clones only, minus some. The sample lists roughly 200,000 clones, over 70% occurring once. Sample: PBMCs. These receptors were taken from a man aged 35 to 55 in good health and CMV-seropositive. CDR3s include the opening cysteine and the closing phenylalanine or tryptophan. The D gene is left open where the match is weak. Size values are once, few and many counts, or a class for expanded clones, and some rows have none.

J gene | D gene | V gene | clone size | CDR3 DNA | CDR3 protein
TRBJ2-7 | TRBD2 | TRBV10-3 | . | TGTGCCATCAGTACCGGAGGACTAGCCAGTTCCTACGAGCAGTACTTC | CAISTGGLASSYEQYF
TRBJ2-5 | . | TRBV25-1 | few | TGTGCCAGCAGCCAGGGCGGGACCCAAGAGACCCAGTACTTC | CASSQGGTQETQYF
TRBJ2-7 | . | TRBV5-5 | . | TGTGCCAGCAGTTTCGACAGAACCTACGAGCAGTACTTC | CASSFDRTYEQYF
TRBJ2-2 | . | TRBV4-2 | . | TGTGCCAGCAGCCAAGCTAGAACCCTCCCCGGGGAGCTGTTTTTT | CASSQARTLPGELFF
TRBJ2-3 | TRBD1 | TRBV9 | . | TGTGCCAGCAGGAGGGGACAGAACACAGATACGCAGTATTTT | CASRRGQNTDTQYF
TRBJ2-3 | . | TRBV5-1 | . | TGCGCCAGCAGCCCCCGGGGGTTACCGACCACAGATACGCAGTATTTT | CASSPRGLPTTDTQYF
TRBJ1-4 | . | TRBV4-2 | . | TGTGCCAGCAGCCAAGTTGACAGGAGAAATGAAAAACTGTTTTTT | CASSQVDRRNEKLFF
TRBJ2-5 | TRBD2 | TRBV5-1 | few | TGCGCCAGCAGCTTCGGGACTAGCGGTGTGGAGACCCAGTACTTC | CASSFGTSGVETQYF
TRBJ2-7 | . | TRBV7-2 | few | TGTGCCAGCAGCCGGGGGGCAGGGATGCACTACGAGCAGTACTTC | CASSRGAGMHYEQYF
TRBJ2-7 | TRBD2 | TRBV28 | . | TGTGCCAGCTCGCAACGCGGGGGTAGCGCCTACGAGCAGTACTTC | CASSQRGGSAYEQYF
TRBJ2-1 | TRBD2 | TRBV5-6 | . | TGTGCCAGCAGCTTCGGGGGGGGCGGGGAGCAGTTCTTC | CASSFGGGGEQFF
TRBJ2-7 | TRBD2 | TRBV2 | . | TGTGCCACCCAAAGACTAGCGGGCGAGCAGTACTTC | CATQRLAGEQYF
TRBJ2-5 | . | TRBV29-1 | . | TGCAGCGCCTACGGAGAGACCCAGTACTTC | CSAYGETQYF
TRBJ2-7 | . | TRBV15 | . | TGTGCCACCAGCAGAGACCGGGATCGTGCCTACGAGCAGTACTTC | CATSRDRDRAYEQYF
TRBJ2-3 | TRBD1 | TRBV5-1 | . | TGCGCCAGCAGCCCATCGACAGGGACGGATACGCAGTATTTT | CASSPSTGTDTQYF
TRBJ1-2 | TRBD1 | TRBV2 | . | TGTGCCAGCAGCTACAGGGGAATCTATGGCTACACCTTC | CASSYRGIYGYTF
TRBJ2-2 | . | TRBV4-1 | . | TGCGCCAGCAGCCAAGACAGGGGCGCCGGGGAGCTGTTTTTT | CASSQDRGAGELFF
TRBJ2-1 | . | TRBV9 | . | TGTGCCAGCAGCGTAGTGGGTTACGGGTACAATGAGCAGTTCTTC | CASSVVGYGYNEQFF